One and the same sample provided the 5 T cell receptor beta chains below, sequenced in a study of T-cell reconstitution after alpha-beta-depleted transplantation in children. Preparation of the TCRbeta library used unique molecular identifiers. Each CDR3 protein is one row after TCRdb ran MiXCR on the PCR reads. The sample contains around 400,000 distinct CDR3 sequences, about a tenth of which appear only once. The sequenced sample was PBMCs from the stem cell graft donor, obtained from the stem cell graft. These receptors all come from a human donor who donated a stem cell graft to a child with acute myeloid leukemia.

The V and J genes are TRBV10-2 and TRBJ2-3, with D unresolved. Looked up from germline, CDR1 is WSHSY and CDR2 is SAAADI. The V gene lost 0 bases and the J gene lost 4 bases, with 8 bases spanning the gap. This CDR3 contains 14 residues. CDR3 protein: CASSESNDADTQYF. The CDR3 DNA is TGCGCCAGCAGTGAGTCGAATGACGCAGATACGCAGTATTTT.

This clonotype showed up just a few times. In DNA, the CDR3 is TGCAGTGCTAGTCTCCGACAGGGGGGTGGCTACACCTTC. Translation: CSASLRQGGGYTF. This chain joins TRBV20-1 and TRBJ1-2; the match to TRBD1 covers 9 bases. Germline V CDR1 and CDR2: DFQATT, SNEGSKA (reference sequence). Losses at the gene ends were 3 bases for V and 7 bases for J; bases not matched to a gene: 6. The CDR3 loop spans 13 amino acids.

The rearrangement links TRBV20-1 to TRBJ2-3; 10 bases fit TRBD2. Unmatched junction bases numbered 14, after V lost 6 bases and J lost 5 bases. This CDR3 region has 16 residues. Germline V gene lookup returns CDR1 DFQATT and CDR2 SNEGSKA (reference sequence). CDR3 nucleotide sequence: TGCAGTGCCCCCCAGACTAGCGGGTCTTCCGGAGATACGCAGTATTTT. Amino acids: CSAPQTSGSSGDTQYF.

This clonotype showed up just a few times. This chain links TRBV12-3 or TRBV12-4 with TRBJ1-6, with D tentatively TRBD1 (5 bases). Trimming pared 5 bases from V and 8 bases from J, leaving 13 bases between. This CDR3 is 14 amino acids long. In nucleotides, the CDR3 is TGTGCCAGCAGTCCTAGGGGCTTTGATTCACCCCTCCACTTT. Translating gives CASSPRGFDSPLHF.

Ten or more counts support this clonotype. At one of its ends the junction is not consistent with the germline gene, which may arise from a read error. The chain is built from TRBV7-9 and TRBJ2-3; TRBD2 agrees at 12 bases. Germline CDR1 and CDR2: SEHNR and FQNEAQ (reference sequence). The length of the CDR3 is 15 residues. CDR3 DNA sequence: TGCGCCAGCAGCTTGACTAGCGGGAGTACAGATACGCAGTATTTT. It yields the protein CASSLTSGSTDTQYF. The complete variable domain, with remaining parts taken from reference TRBV7-9 and TRBJ2-3, reads DTGVSQNPRHKITKRGQNVTFRCDPISEHNRLYWYRQTLGQGPEFLTYFQNEAQLEKSRLLSDRFSAERPKGSFSTLEIQRTEQGDSAMYLCASSLTSGSTDTQYFGPGTRLTVL.